This record looks at one TCR beta chain sequence and its context. The source of the sample is a study of control samples from healthy donors and cancer patients. Clones were read by immunoSEQ multiplex PCR, and TCRdb kept only the in-frame ones, dropping some. Of 45,000 to 65,000 clones listed, roughly 90% are singletons. With V trimmed by 2 bases and J by 0 bases, 8 bases remained unmatched. Germline V CDR1 and CDR2: SGHKS, YYEKEE (reference sequence). The CDR3 is 17 amino acids. This chain uses TRBV5-5 with TRBJ2-3, with 8 bases identical to TRBD2. The sample taken for sequencing was PBMCs. This receptor was identified in a man in his fifties with head and neck cancer. The CDR3 bases are TGTGCCAGCAGCTTTCCGCCGGGAGGGGTAAGCACAGATACGCAGTATTTT. Its translation is CASSFPPGGVSTDTQYF.